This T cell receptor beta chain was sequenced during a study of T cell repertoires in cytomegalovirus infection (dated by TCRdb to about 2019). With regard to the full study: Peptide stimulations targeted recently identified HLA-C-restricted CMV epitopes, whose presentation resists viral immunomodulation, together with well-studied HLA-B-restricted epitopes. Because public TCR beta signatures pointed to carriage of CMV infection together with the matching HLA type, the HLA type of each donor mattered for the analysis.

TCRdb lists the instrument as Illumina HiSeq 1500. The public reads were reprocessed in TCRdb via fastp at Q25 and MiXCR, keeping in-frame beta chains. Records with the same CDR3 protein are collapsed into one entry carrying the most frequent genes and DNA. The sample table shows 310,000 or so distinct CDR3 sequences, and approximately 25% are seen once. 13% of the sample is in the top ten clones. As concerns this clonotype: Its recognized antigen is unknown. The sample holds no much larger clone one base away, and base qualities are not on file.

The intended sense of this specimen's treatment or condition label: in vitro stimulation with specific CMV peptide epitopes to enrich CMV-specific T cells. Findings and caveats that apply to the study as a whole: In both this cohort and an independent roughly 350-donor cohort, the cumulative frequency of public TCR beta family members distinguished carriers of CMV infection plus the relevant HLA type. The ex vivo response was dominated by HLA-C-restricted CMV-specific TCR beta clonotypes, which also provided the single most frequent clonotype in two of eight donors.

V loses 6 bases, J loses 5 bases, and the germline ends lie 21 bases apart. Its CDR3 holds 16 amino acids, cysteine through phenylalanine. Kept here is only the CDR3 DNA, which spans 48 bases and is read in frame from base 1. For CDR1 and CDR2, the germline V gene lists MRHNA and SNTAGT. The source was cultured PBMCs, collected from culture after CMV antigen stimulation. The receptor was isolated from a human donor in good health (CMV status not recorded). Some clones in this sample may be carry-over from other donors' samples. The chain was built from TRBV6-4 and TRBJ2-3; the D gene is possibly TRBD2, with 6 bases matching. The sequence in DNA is TGTGCCAGCAGCGGAGATAGCGGATCCTCGGTAGATACGCAGTATTTT. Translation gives CASSGDSGSSVDTQYF.